This T cell receptor beta chain is drawn from a study of cytomegalovirus exposure and HLA in healthy donors. Study-level points and caveats: Later analysis identified about 18,000 TCR beta sequences associated with HLA alleles, using a false discovery rate threshold of 0.05. Most of the CMV-associated TCR beta chains (in a later analysis) appeared to be HLA-restricted.

For this clone: Its specificity is not known.

The V gene's germline CDR1 is SGHNT and CDR2 YYREEE (reference sequence). The length of the CDR3 is 15 residues. Trimming took 3 bases from V and 3 from J; bases not matched to a gene: 6. Use of 60 Vbeta and 13 Jbeta primers characterized the PCR. Per the original methods: There were about 80 million unique TCR beta chains by a later count, and around 10 million of them were shared. Sequenced by immunoSEQ multiplex PCR; TCRdb stores in-frame clones only, minus some. The V and J calls and clone size were taken over from that table, and D and trimming were inferred from the DNA. The table shows about 65,000 clones, with 60% to 80% occurring only once.

This receptor was identified in a girl aged 5-17 years in good health and CMV-seropositive. This rearrangement joins TRBV5-4 to TRBJ2-1, with TRBD2 matching over 7 bases. The sequencing input was PBMCs. The CDR3 nucleotides are TGTGCCAGCAGCTGGACTAGTCAAATCTACAATGAGCAGTTCTTC. Translated, it gives CASSWTSQIYNEQFF.